The 24 T cell receptor beta chains below come from one sample, sequenced in a study of control samples from healthy donors and cancer patients. The repertoire was sequenced with immunoSEQ multiplex PCR; TCRdb's copy has only in-frame clones and lacks some. The table records 350,000 to 450,000 clones, more than 80% of them present only once. The sample consisted of PBMCs. The receptors were sampled from a man aged 35 to 55 with head and neck cancer.

V and J are TRBV4-1 and TRBJ2-2; no firm D call. From germline, CDR1 is MGHRA and CDR2 YSYEKL. V was cut by 1 base and J by 4 bases, with 4 bases left in between. The CDR3 runs 13 residues. The CDR3 sequence is CASSQVGTGELFF. CDR3 in DNA: TGCGCCAGCAGCCAAGTCGGCACCGGGGAGCTGTTTTTT.

The V gene is TRBV4-3, the J gene TRBJ2-7; D is unclear. The germline V gene has CDR1 LGHNA and CDR2 YSLEER. The CDR3 covers 14 residues. The V end lost 0 bases, the J end lost 1 base, and 7 bases lay between the germline ends. CDR3 sequence: CASSQDPVSYEQYF. The CDR3, as DNA: TGCGCCAGCAGCCAAGATCCCGTTTCCTACGAGCAGTACTTC.

A single count supports this clone. V gene TRBV29-1 combines with J gene TRBJ2-6; 7 bases map to TRBD2. The CDR3 length is 16 residues. CDR1 is SQVTM, CDR2 ANQGSEA, per germline. Losses at the gene ends were 4 bases for V and 4 bases for J; bases not matched to a gene: 10. CDR3 in DNA: TGCAGCGTTGGGGGACTACTGGCGTCGGGGGCCAACGTCCTGACTTTC. Translated, it gives CSVGGLLASGANVLTF. Full variable domain (rest looked up from reference TRBV29-1 and TRBJ2-6): SAVISQKPSRDICQRGTSLTIQCQVDSQVTMMFWYRQQPGQSLTLIATANQGSEATYESGFVIDKFPISRPNLTFSTLTVSNMSPEDSSIYLCSVGGLLASGANVLTFGAGSRLTVL.

Only a few counts were recorded for this clone. The chain carries TRBV5-6 and TRBJ2-3; the D gene could be TRBD1 or TRBD2 (5 bases each). V was shortened by 3 bases and J by 6 bases, with 14 bases between the two germline ends. Germline-derived CDR1 and CDR2 are SGHDT and YYEEEE. This CDR3 region has 14 residues. This CDR3 reads CASSWGTGGDTQYF. As DNA, the CDR3 is TGTGCCAGCAGCTGGGGGACCGGTGGTGATACGCAGTATTTT.

The chain employs TRBV5-1 and TRBJ2-1; 9 bases align to TRBD2. V lost 3 bases to trimming and J lost 3 bases; unmatched junction nucleotides: 7. This CDR3 has 16 residues. Germline V CDR1 and CDR2: SGHRS, YFSETQ. The CDR3 nucleotides read TGCGCCAGCAGCTCCATTAGCGGGAGTAGCTACAATGAGCAGTTCTTC. It encodes CASSSISGSSYNEQFF.

The rearrangement joins TRBV14 to TRBJ2-7; a possible D gene is TRBD1 (7 bases). Deletions cut 0 bases from V and 0 bases from J, with 12 bases between. Germline CDR1 reads SGHDN; CDR2 reads FVKESK. The CDR3 runs 16 residues. CDR3 sequence reads: CASSQDRGRFSYEQYF. CDR3 DNA sequence: TGTGCCAGCAGCCAAGACAGGGGGAGGTTCTCCTACGAGCAGTACTTC.

This chain uses TRBV6-5 with TRBJ2-1; D perhaps matches TRBD1 (6 bases). The CDR3 spans 12 residues. The germline gives CDR1 MNHEY, CDR2 SVGAGI. V lost 5 bases to trimming and J lost 8 bases, with 10 bases between them. This CDR3 reads CASSTTGHEQFF. The CDR3 region has the DNA TGTGCCAGCAGTACGACAGGACATGAGCAGTTCTTC.

V and J are TRBV14 and TRBJ2-7; weak D call: TRBD2 (6 bases). CDR1 is SGHDN, CDR2 FVKESK, per germline. This CDR3 has 14 amino acids. The V gene lost 0 bases and the J gene lost 3 bases, with 9 bases spanning the gap. CDR3 region: CASSQDLRGYEQYF. The CDR3 DNA follows: TGTGCCAGCAGCCAAGATCTGCGGGGCTACGAGCAGTACTTC.

This chain uses TRBV14 with TRBJ1-2; D call uncertain. Germline CDR1 is SGHDN and CDR2 is FVKESK. V shed 3 bases and J shed 0 bases, with 8 bases lying between them. The CDR3 has 14 amino acids. The CDR3 DNA reads as TGTGCCAGCAGCCATTCTAGAGCTAACTATGGCTACACCTTC. It specifies CASSHSRANYGYTF.

V is TRBV11-2 and J is TRBJ2-3, with a possible D match to TRBD2 (5 bases). The germline V and J ends were trimmed by 5 bases and 7 bases, with 16 bases remaining between them. Germline assignment: CDR1 SGHAT and CDR2 FQNNGV. The CDR3 consists of 14 residues. CDR3 sequence: CASSGPREGNTQYF. DNA of the CDR3: TGTGCCAGCAGCGGGCCTCGAGAGGGAAATACGCAGTATTTT. Variable domain in full (rest from reference TRBV11-2 and TRBJ2-3): EAGVAQSPRYKIIEKRQSVAFWCNPISGHATLYWYQQILGQGPKLLIQFQNNGVVDDSQLPKDRFSAERLKGVDSTLKIQPAKLEDSAVYLCASSGPREGNTQYFGPGTRLTVL.

The chain couples TRBV7-2 to TRBJ1-5; D not certain. The ends were cut back, 1 base at V and 4 bases at J, with 8 bases in the middle. Germline V gene sequence: CDR1 SGHTA, CDR2 FQGNSA. CDR3 length: 14 amino acids. The CDR3 reads CASSLGRSNQPQHF. For the CDR3, the DNA is TGTGCCAGCAGCTTAGGGAGGTCGAATCAGCCCCAGCATTTT.

The genes are TRBV23-1 and TRBJ1-2; D is perhaps TRBD1 (5 bases). TRBV23-1 is flagged as an ORF with uncertain function. The CDR3 has 11 residues. The germline V and J ends were trimmed by 8 bases and 10 bases, with 14 bases remaining between them. CDR3 nucleotides: TGCGCCAGCGGCCTGGGGGGAGACTACACCTTC. Protein product: CASGLGGDYTF.

As DNA, the CDR3 is TGTGCCAGCAGCGCGTTCACCTACGAGCAGTACTTC. It is translated as CASSAFTYEQYF. The genes are TRBV5-5 and TRBJ2-7; D is ambiguous. V was trimmed by 4 bases and J by 2 bases, leaving 7 bases between them. The CDR3 is 12 amino acids. Germline CDR1 SGHKS, CDR2 YYEKEE (reference sequence).

This clone was detected a few times. This chain connects TRBV6-5 to TRBJ2-3; 10 bases are a match to TRBD1. Looked up from germline, CDR1 is MNHEY and CDR2 is SVGAGI. The V and J ends lost 4 bases and 2 bases, in that order; junction bases with no gene match: 6. CDR3 length: 16 residues. The CDR3 reads CASSSFGTGVTDTQYF. The CDR3 nucleotides read TGTGCCAGCAGTTCTTTCGGGACAGGGGTCACAGATACGCAGTATTTT.

This clone appeared once. J is TRBJ2-2 and V is TRBV7-6; D is perhaps TRBD1 (5 bases). V was trimmed by 6 bases and J by 6 bases, leaving 11 bases between them. CDR1 and CDR2 from the germline V gene are SGHVS and FNYEAQ. This CDR3 is 13 amino acids long. DNA of the CDR3: TGTGCCAGCAGAAATAGGGGCTCCGGGGAGCTGTTTTTT. Translating gives CASRNRGSGELFF.

This chain links TRBV14 with TRBJ1-5; no reliable D call. V lost 2 bases, J lost 9 bases, and 11 bases lay in between. The CDR3 has 13 amino acids. Germline CDR1 SGHDN, CDR2 FVKESK. CDR3 nucleotide sequence: TGTGCCAGCAGCCAATCTTCGACGGGGCCCCAGCATTTT. Translation gives CASSQSSTGPQHF.

The chain is built from TRBV7-2 and TRBJ1-5, with TRBD1 as a possible D gene (6 bases). Deletions cut 2 bases from V and 7 bases from J, with 15 bases between. The CDR3 consists of 15 residues. Per the germline V gene, CDR1 is SGHTA and CDR2 is FQGNSA. Written as DNA, the CDR3 is TGTGCCAGCAGCTTATTACAGGGTGGGGGCCAGCCCCAGCATTTT. Translating gives CASSLLQGGGQPQHF.

The rearrangement links TRBV21-1 to TRBJ2-7; the tabulated D call, TRBD2, remains unverified against the DNA. TRBV21-1 is classified as a pseudogene. CDR3 length: 16 residues. The CDR3 protein is CASSNGAGGPSGEQYF. In DNA form, the CDR3 reads TGTGCCAGCAGCAATGGAGCGGGAGGGCCATCTGGCGAGCAGTACTTC.

The V and J genes are TRBV6-1 and TRBJ2-7; 10 bases map to TRBD2. With 1 base clipped from V and 2 bases from J, the junction kept 8 bases outside the gene matches. Germline V CDR1 and CDR2: MNHNS, SASEGT. There are 17 residues in the CDR3. The CDR3 is CASSEDSGGLVPYEQYF. CDR3 bases: TGTGCCAGCAGTGAAGATAGCGGGGGGCTAGTACCCTACGAGCAGTACTTC.

The V call is TRBV7-2, the J call TRBJ2-3; the match to TRBD2 covers 8 bases. The germline gives CDR1 SGHTA, CDR2 FQGNSA. The CDR3 has 15 residues. The J segment lost 5 bases and the V segment lost 0 bases, leaving 4 bases of the junction unmatched. The CDR3 here is CASSLAQRGIDTQYF. The DNA for the CDR3 is TGTGCCAGCAGCTTAGCGCAGCGGGGGATAGATACGCAGTATTTT.

J is TRBJ1-4 and V is TRBV11-2; 9 bases map to TRBD1. The CDR3 loop spans 15 amino acids. Germline CDR1 is SGHAT and CDR2 is FQNNGV. Trimming at V came to 4 bases and at J to 11 bases, leaving 11 bases not matched to a gene. The chain's CDR3 is CASSSGQGITGKLFF. CDR3 nucleotides: TGTGCCAGCAGCTCCGGACAGGGGATTACTGGGAAACTGTTTTTT.

This chain joins TRBV5-6 and TRBJ2-5; D is possibly TRBD1 (6 bases). Germline V gene sequence: CDR1 SGHDT, CDR2 YYEEEE. The CDR3 contains 15 residues. Trimming removed 5 bases from V and 5 bases from J, with 19 bases in between. In DNA form, the CDR3 reads TGTGCCAGCAGGCAGGGGACGGCAAGGATCGAGACCCAGTACTTC. It is translated as CASRQGTARIETQYF.

The chain employs TRBV2 and TRBJ1-2, with D maybe TRBD1 (5 bases). Trimming removed 9 bases from V and 0 bases from J, with 11 bases in between. Looked up from germline, CDR1 is SNHLY and CDR2 is FYNNEI. The CDR3 contains 13 residues. CDR3 DNA sequence: TGTGCCAGAGGGGACCGAACTAACTATGGCTACACCTTC. This codes for CARGDRTNYGYTF.

This chain links TRBV5-1 with TRBJ1-1; 7 nucleotides match TRBD1. Germline V CDR1 and CDR2: SGHRS, YFSETQ. CDR3 length equals 17 residues. V lost 0 bases, J lost 3 bases, and 11 bases stayed unmatched. CDR3 loop: CASSLGGGLSSDTEAFF. CDR3 DNA: TGCGCCAGCAGCTTGGGAGGGGGCCTGTCGTCGGACACTGAAGCTTTCTTT. Full variable domain (outside the CDR3, taken from reference TRBV5-1 and TRBJ1-1): KAGVTQTPRYLIKTRGQQVTLSCSPISGHRSVSWYQQTPGQGLQFLFEYFSETQRNKGNFPGRFSGRQFSNSRSEMNVSTLELGDSALYLCASSLGGGLSSDTEAFFGQGTRLTVV.